Shown below are 20 T cell receptor beta chains from a single sample sequenced in a study of cytomegalovirus exposure and HLA in healthy donors. Use of 60 Vbeta and 13 Jbeta primers characterized the PCR. Sequenced by immunoSEQ multiplex PCR; TCRdb stores in-frame clones only, minus some. The table has tens of thousands of clones, 60% to 85% seen once. Sequenced sample: PBMCs. These receptor sequences come from a man aged 70-80 years in good health and CMV-seronegative.

A remark on this clone: An end of the junction does not agree with germline; a read error may underlie this. The chain couples TRBV7-9 to TRBJ2-5, with D possibly TRBD1 on 6 matching bases. There are 15 residues in the CDR3. The germline V gene has CDR1 SEHNR and CDR2 FQNEAQ (reference sequence). The CDR3 DNA sequence: TGTGCCAGCGGCTTAACCACAGGGAATCAAGAGACCCAGTACTTC. Protein sequence: CASGLTTGNQETQYF. The full variable domain, its missing parts supplied by reference TRBV7-9 and TRBJ2-5, is DTGVSQNPRHKITKRGQNVTFRCDPISEHNRLYWYRQTLGQGPEFLTYFQNEAQLEKSRLLSDRFSAERPKGSFSTLEIQRTEQGDSAMYLCASGLTTGNQETQYFGPGTRLLVL.

The V and J genes are TRBV5-1 and TRBJ1-2; tentative D call: TRBD1 (6 bases). This CDR3 has 15 residues. V lost 3 bases, J lost 6 bases, and 18 bases lay in between. Germline V CDR1 and CDR2: SGHRS, YFSETQ. For the CDR3, the DNA is TGCGCCAGCAGCTCGTACGCCCAGGGGCTGGATGGCTACACCTTC. It codes for CASSSYAQGLDGYTF.

This clone has a single count. This chain joins TRBV7-2 and TRBJ2-5; D is perhaps TRBD1 (7 bases). The ends were cut back, 6 bases at V and 4 bases at J, with 18 bases in the middle. Germline loops: CDR1 SGHTA, CDR2 FQGNSA. The CDR3 has 15 amino acids. The CDR3 region has the DNA TGTGCCAGCAGGGGGGGAAACAGGGGTGCAGAGACCCAGTACTTC. This encodes CASRGGNRGAETQYF.

CDR3 DNA: TGTGCCAGCAGCTGGACAGGGGGCGAAGAGACCCAGTACTTC. Residues: CASSWTGGEETQYF. J is TRBJ2-5 and V is TRBV7-2; TRBD1 aligns across 11 bases. With V trimmed by 4 bases and J by 3 bases, 1 base remained unmatched. Germline V lookup: CDR1 SGHTA, CDR2 FQGNSA. CDR3 length: 14 amino acids.

This clone came up a few times. CDR3: CASSRGGRDNEQFF. In DNA form, the CDR3 reads TGCGCCAGCAGCCGGGGGGGCAGGGACAATGAGCAGTTCTTC. The V gene is TRBV4-1, the J gene TRBJ2-1; perhaps TRBD2 as D (7 bases). The CDR3 covers 14 residues. Germline V gene sequence: CDR1 MGHRA, CDR2 YSYEKL. Trimming pared 4 bases from V and 5 bases from J, leaving 12 bases between.

This clone has a single count. The chain recombines TRBV19 with TRBJ2-7; 8 bases agree with TRBD1. Germline loops: CDR1 LNHDA, CDR2 SQIVND (reference sequence). The CDR3 loop spans 16 amino acids. V lost 3 bases to trimming and J lost 2 bases; unmatched junction nucleotides: 9. The CDR3 spells CASSIQGQVGTYEQYF. CDR3 nucleotides: TGTGCCAGTAGTATCCAGGGACAGGTCGGGACCTACGAGCAGTACTTC.

This clone was picked up a small number of times. This rearrangement joins TRBV7-2 to TRBJ2-1; D perhaps matches TRBD2 (6 bases). The CDR3 covers 16 residues. In germline, CDR1 is SGHTA, CDR2 FQGNSA. Trimming took off 5 bases at V and 7 bases at J, with 21 bases between the two ends. CDR3 in DNA: TGTGCCAGCAGCACCCCCGCGGGACTCCCAGGTAATGAGCAGTTCTTC. Its translation is CASSTPAGLPGNEQFF.

This chain connects TRBV27 to TRBJ1-5, with D unclear. V was shortened by 2 bases and J by 4 bases, with 6 bases between the two germline ends. Germline V CDR1 and CDR2: MNHEY, SMNVEV (reference sequence). This CDR3 has 13 residues. This chain's CDR3 is CASSLNGNQPQHF. CDR3 nucleotides: TGTGCCAGCAGTTTAAACGGGAATCAGCCCCAGCATTTT.

This chain joins TRBV4-1 and TRBJ2-2; TRBD1 is a possible D gene (5 bases). Looked up from germline, CDR1 is MGHRA and CDR2 is YSYEKL. CDR3 size: 15 residues. Deletions cut 3 bases from V and 4 bases from J, with 12 bases between. In DNA, the CDR3 is TGCGCCAGCAGCCAGTCCACAGGAGCCACCGGGGAGCTGTTTTTT. Translated, it gives CASSQSTGATGELFF.

Regarding this clone: This CDR3 is also generated by other DNA sequences in the sample. The V call is TRBV6-5, the J call TRBJ2-7, with 7 bases aligning to TRBD2. The CDR3 covers 14 residues. CDR1 and CDR2 from the germline V gene are MNHEY and SVGAGI. V dropped 5 bases and J dropped 0; count of bases not matched to a gene: 4. The CDR3 coding sequence is TGTGCCAGCAGTAGGGCGGGAGTCTCCTACGAGCAGTACTTC. Protein product: CASSRAGVSYEQYF.

The genes are TRBV6-5 and TRBJ2-1; no reliable D call. Germline V gene sequence: CDR1 MNHEY, CDR2 SVGAGI. Between the trimmed V and J ends, which lost 4 bases and 7 bases, there was a span of 5 bases. This CDR3 is 11 amino acids long. Here the CDR3 reads CASSSGNEQFF. The CDR3 coding sequence is TGTGCCAGCAGTTCCGGGAATGAGCAGTTCTTC.

This clone occurred many times. The chain recombines TRBV7-2 with TRBJ2-3, with D maybe TRBD2 (6 bases). V lost 5 bases, J lost 10 bases, and 16 bases lay in between. Germline lookup yields CDR1 SGHTA and CDR2 FQGNSA. The CDR3 covers 13 residues. CDR3 sequence (DNA): TGTGCCAGCAGCCCGACTAGTTATGGAGCGCAGTATTTT. Protein: CASSPTSYGAQYF. Variable domain in full (rest from reference TRBV7-2 and TRBJ2-3): GAGVSQSPSNKVTEKGKDVELRCDPISGHTALYWYRQSLGQGLEFLIYFQGNSAPDKSGLPSDRFSAERTGGSVSTLTIQRTQQEDSAVYLCASSPTSYGAQYFGPGTRLTVL.

This rearrangement joins TRBV5-1 to TRBJ2-7; D is perhaps TRBD2 (6 bases). Germline CDR1 and CDR2: SGHRS and YFSETQ. Trimming stripped 1 base from V and 4 bases from J, with 24 bases between. The CDR3 is 18 amino acids. CDR3 nucleotide sequence: TGCGCCAGCAGCTTGCTCGCTAGCGAGCTCATTAAGGGATACGAGCAGTACTTC. This sequence encodes CASSLLASELIKGYEQYF.

V usage is TRBV18 and J usage is TRBJ2-7, with a weak D call TRBD1 (5 bases). The CDR3 covers 13 residues. CDR1 and CDR2 from the germline V gene are KGHSH and LQKENI. Trimming stripped 4 bases from V and 5 bases from J, with 12 bases between. CDR3 sequence (DNA): TGTGCCAGCTCACGACAGACAGAGAACGAGCAGTACTTC. Translation gives CASSRQTENEQYF.

This clone was found once. The J gene is TRBJ2-5, the V gene TRBV14, with 8 bases aligning to TRBD2. Unmatched junction bases numbered 5, after V lost 8 bases and J lost 0 bases. This CDR3 region has 14 residues. From germline, CDR1 is SGHDN and CDR2 FVKESK. The CDR3 region is CASAGGTYQETQYF. The CDR3 DNA sequence: TGTGCCAGCGCGGGGGGTACTTACCAAGAGACCCAGTACTTC. Variable domain in full (rest from reference TRBV14 and TRBJ2-5): EAGVTQFPSHSVIEKGQTVTLRCDPISGHDNLYWYRRVMGKEIKFLLHFVKESKQDESGMPNNRFLAERTGGTYSTLKVQPAELEDSGVYFCASAGGTYQETQYFGPGTRLLVL.

V is TRBV5-5 and J is TRBJ2-3; TRBD1 might be the D (5 bases). Germline lookup yields CDR1 SGHKS and CDR2 YYEKEE (reference sequence). V was clipped by 5 bases and J by 4 bases, with 14 bases between them. This CDR3 spans 14 amino acids. In nucleotides, the CDR3 is TGTGCCAGCAGGACCGGACATACTTCAGATACGCAGTATTTT. It is translated as CASRTGHTSDTQYF.

The rearrangement links TRBV13 to TRBJ2-7; D is uncertain. V lost 4 bases to trimming and J lost 0 bases, with 10 bases between them. The CDR3 length is 14 residues. Germline CDR1 reads PRHDT; CDR2 reads FYEKMQ (reference sequence). CDR3 nucleotides: TGTGCCAGCAGCTCTGAGAATACCTCCTACGAGCAGTACTTC. It translates to CASSSENTSYEQYF.

The sample holds a few counts of this clone. The chain couples TRBV4-1 to TRBJ1-5, with D perhaps matching TRBD1 (6 bases). Per germline, CDR1 MGHRA and CDR2 YSYEKL. Trimming left V 1 base short and J 6 bases short, with 16 bases between. The CDR3 runs to 16 residues. CDR3 loop: CASSQVGRGLGQPQHF. The CDR3, as DNA: TGCGCCAGCAGCCAAGTGGGAAGGGGGTTGGGTCAGCCCCAGCATTTT.

V usage is TRBV5-1 and J usage is TRBJ2-2; 9 nucleotides align to TRBD1. With V trimmed by 0 bases and J by 6 bases, 6 bases remained unmatched. The CDR3 consists of 16 residues. Germline V gene sequence: CDR1 SGHRS, CDR2 YFSETQ. DNA for the CDR3: TGCGCCAGCAGCTTGGGGGACAGGGTGTGGTCCGGGGAGCTGTTTTTT. This encodes CASSLGDRVWSGELFF.

The sample holds one count of this clone. The rearrangement uses TRBV6-5 and TRBJ2-2; D gene unclear. V lost 7 bases and J lost 1, with 10 bases in between. The CDR3 has 14 residues. CDR1 is MNHEY, CDR2 SVGAGI, per germline. The CDR3 coding sequence is TGTGCCAGCAAAAGACGGAGGAACACCGGGGAGCTGTTTTTT. It yields the protein CASKRRRNTGELFF.